Presented here are 26 T cell receptor beta chains from one specimen sequenced in a study of blood T cell repertoires in COVID-19. Sequencing used immunoSEQ multiplex PCR; TCRdb keeps in-frame clones, though not all of them. This repertoire shows about 98,000 clones, over 70% found once; its top ten account for 3.5% to 5%. The sequenced sample consisted of peripheral blood. Receptors were obtained from a man aged 60 to 75 with acute or convalescent COVID-19.

V usage is TRBV19 and J usage is TRBJ2-1; 11 bases fit TRBD1. V lost 4 bases, J lost 6 bases, and 5 bases stayed unmatched. Germline CDR1 reads LNHDA; CDR2 reads SQIVND (reference sequence). The CDR3 runs 15 residues. The CDR3 nucleotides are TGTGCCAGTAGTACGGACAGGGGGCGCTTCAATGAGCAGTTCTTC. This encodes CASSTDRGRFNEQFF.

V gene TRBV21-1 combines with J gene TRBJ2-7; the table's D call, TRBD2, has no DNA check behind it. TRBV21-1 has pseudogene status. This CDR3 is built from 16 residues. The DNA of the CDR3 is TGTGCCAGCAGCAAATCATTGAAACTAGCGCTCTACGAGCAGTACGTC. Amino acids: CASSKSLKLALYEQYV.

The chain couples TRBV12-3 or TRBV12-4 to TRBJ2-5; the D gene is possibly TRBD1 (5 bases). CDR3 length equals 12 residues. The germline V and J ends were trimmed by 2 bases and 4 bases, with 5 bases remaining between them. The CDR3 region has the DNA TGTGCCAGCAGTTTAAGGGGAGAGACCCAGTACTTC. Amino acid sequence: CASSLRGETQYF.

The V call is TRBV24-1, the J call TRBJ1-2; D is uncertain. The germline V gene has CDR1 KGHDR and CDR2 SFDVKD. V was trimmed by 4 bases and J by 4 bases, leaving 6 bases between them. This CDR3 contains 12 residues. The CDR3 nucleotides are TGTGCCACCAGTGAGAACACCTATGGCTACACCTTC. Protein sequence: CATSENTYGYTF.

V gene TRBV30 combines with J gene TRBJ2-1; weak D call: TRBD2 (6 bases). Germline lookup yields CDR1 GTSNPN and CDR2 SVGIG (reference sequence). V gave up 3 bases and J gave up 0 bases, with 15 bases separating them. The CDR3 has 16 residues. The CDR3 nucleotides are TGTGCCTGGAGGGGGAGCGGGTCTAGCTCCTACAATGAGCAGTTCTTC. Translated, it gives CAWRGSGSSSYNEQFF.

The chain recombines TRBV10-1 with TRBJ2-1; 10 positions agree with TRBD1. Germline assignment: CDR1 WNHNN and CDR2 SYGVQD (reference sequence). The trim removed 8 bases at V and 8 bases at J, leaving 6 bases unmatched. The CDR3 spans 13 residues. CDR3 bases: TGCGCCAGCGGACGGGACAGGGGATATGAGCAGTTCTTC. It specifies CASGRDRGYEQFF.

The chain has TRBV29-1 and TRBJ1-1; D unclear. V lost 5 bases to trimming and J lost 11 bases, with 15 bases between them. The V gene's germline CDR1 is SQVTM and CDR2 ANQGSEA. The CDR3 is made up of 11 amino acids. The CDR3 protein is CSVLPAAMAFF. The CDR3 region has the DNA TGCAGCGTTCTACCGGCAGCGATGGCTTTCTTT.

This chain uses TRBV11-1 with TRBJ2-7; TRBD1 matches at 7 bases. V lost 5 bases, J lost 0 bases, and 4 bases stayed unmatched. The V gene's germline CDR1 is SGHAT and CDR2 FQDESV (reference sequence). The CDR3 extends over 14 amino acids. This chain's CDR3 is CASSARDSSYEQYF. The CDR3 bases are TGTGCCAGCAGCGCCCGGGACAGCTCCTACGAGCAGTACTTC.

This clone was detected only once. The V gene is TRBV5-1, the J gene TRBJ2-3; D is unclear. From germline, CDR1 is SGHRS and CDR2 YFSETQ. V was trimmed by 4 bases and J by 4 bases, leaving 7 bases between them. The CDR3 extends over 12 amino acids. CDR3 in DNA: TGCGCCAGCAGCCTGCTAGCAGATACGCAGTATTTT. Its protein product is CASSLLADTQYF.

The chain joins TRBV6-1 to TRBJ1-5; no definite D call. The CDR3 is 14 amino acids. Germline loops: CDR1 MNHNS, CDR2 SASEGT. Trimming shortened V by 2 bases and J by 6 bases, and 11 bases separated the two germline ends. CDR3 loop: CASSELDSGQPQHF. The DNA of the CDR3 is TGTGCCAGCAGTGAACTCGACTCGGGTCAGCCCCAGCATTTT.

The chain uses TRBV4-3 and TRBJ2-1, with 10 bases that match TRBD2. Germline CDR1 and CDR2: LGHNA and YSLEER. This CDR3 has 18 amino acids. V was clipped by 0 bases and J by 4 bases; unmatched bases: 9. The CDR3 DNA sequence: TGCGCCAGCAGCCAAGAGGCAAGCGGGAGGGCCTGGTACAATGAGCAGTTCTTC. Its protein is CASSQEASGRAWYNEQFF.

V and J are TRBV19 and TRBJ1-1; TRBD1 agrees at 11 bases. The germline gives CDR1 LNHDA, CDR2 SQIVND (reference sequence). This CDR3 spans 20 amino acids. V dropped 1 base and J dropped 2; count of bases not matched to a gene: 15. The CDR3 sequence: CASSIGYGQGAGMGNTEAFF. Here the CDR3 DNA reads TGTGCCAGTAGTATAGGATACGGACAGGGGGCAGGAATGGGTAACACTGAAGCTTTCTTT.

The sample holds one count of this clone. This CDR3 is CASSAHEDRSNQPQHF. CDR3 DNA sequence: TGTGCCAGCAGTGCCCACGAGGACAGGAGCAATCAGCCCCAGCATTTT. V usage is TRBV6-1 and J usage is TRBJ1-5; 7 nucleotides agree with TRBD1. Germline CDR1 and CDR2: MNHNS and SASEGT. J gave up 1 base and V 4 bases, and 7 bases lay outside the gene matches. This CDR3 contains 16 residues.

In nucleotides, the CDR3 is TGTGCCAGCAGCCCCCGGGGGACTAGCGTTTTTACCTACAATGAGCAGTTCTTC. This gives the protein CASSPRGTSVFTYNEQFF. The V gene is TRBV7-2, the J gene TRBJ2-1; 10 bases agree with TRBD2. Germline V gives CDR1 SGHTA, CDR2 FQGNSA. J lost 2 bases, V lost 5 bases, and 12 bases had no gene match. This CDR3 has 18 residues.

In DNA form, the CDR3 reads TGTGCCAGCAGCTTACCCACGGGACAGGGTGGCTACACCTTC. Protein product: CASSLPTGQGGYTF. The V and J genes are TRBV7-9 and TRBJ1-2, with 9 bases fitting TRBD1. Germline V CDR1 and CDR2: SEHNR, FQNEAQ (reference sequence). CDR3 length equals 14 residues. The V and J ends lost 2 bases and 7 bases, in that order; junction bases with no gene match: 5.

The genes are TRBV5-1 and TRBJ1-5, with 9 bases lining up with TRBD1. Germline V lookup: CDR1 SGHRS, CDR2 YFSETQ. J lost 2 bases, V lost 4 bases, and 4 bases had no gene match. The CDR3 runs to 15 residues. The CDR3 bases are TGCGCCAGCAGCCCGGGGGACAGGGGCAATCAGCCCCAGCATTTT. Its translation is CASSPGDRGNQPQHF.

This chain joins TRBV7-9 and TRBJ1-1, with a possible D match to TRBD1 (6 bases). The V end lost 0 bases, the J end lost 1 base, and 9 bases lay between the germline ends. Germline values: CDR1 SEHNR, CDR2 FQNEAQ (reference sequence). The CDR3 spans 15 residues. In nucleotides, the CDR3 is TGTGCCAGCAGCTTAGCGGGGGGGCCGAACACTGAAGCTTTCTTT. It yields the protein CASSLAGGPNTEAFF.

The chain carries TRBV29-1 and TRBJ1-1; a possible D gene is TRBD1 (6 bases). CDR3 length equals 13 residues. CDR1 and CDR2 (germline): SQVTM, ANQGSEA. The ends were cut back, 6 bases at V and 1 base at J, with 12 bases in the middle. CDR3 in DNA: TGCAGCGTGGGAACAGGGACGAACACTGAAGCTTTCTTT. Protein: CSVGTGTNTEAFF.

This chain connects TRBV6-2 or TRBV6-3 to TRBJ1-5; 8 nucleotides align to TRBD1. CDR1 is MNHEY and CDR2 is SVGEGT in the germline V gene. Losses at the gene ends were 5 bases for V and 0 bases for J; bases not matched to a gene: 12. This CDR3 has 18 residues. The CDR3 DNA follows: TGTGCCAGCAGTAGACAGGGGCCTTATGCGAATAGCAATCAGCCCCAGCATTTT. Its protein is CASSRQGPYANSNQPQHF.

The chain has TRBV11-2 and TRBJ1-1; tentatively, D is TRBD1 (5 bases). This CDR3 has 14 amino acids. The germline CDR1 and CDR2 sequences are SGHAT and FQNNGV. With 5 bases removed from V and 4 bases from J, the gap between germline ends came to 14 bases. For the CDR3, the DNA is TGTGCCAGCAGCCCCCGGGGGTTTGCCACTGAAGCTTTCTTT. Its translation is CASSPRGFATEAFF.

The chain is built from TRBV6-5 and TRBJ2-3; D perhaps matches TRBD2 (5 bases). This CDR3 spans 15 amino acids. Trimming removed 8 bases from V and 0 bases from J, with 15 bases in between. In germline, CDR1 is MNHEY, CDR2 SVGAGI. The DNA for the CDR3 is TGTGCCAGCGGTCTCGGAGGTCCGAGCACAGATACGCAGTATTTT. As protein: CASGLGGPSTDTQYF.

The V call is TRBV15, the J call TRBJ1-1; TRBD1 matches at 7 bases. This CDR3 region has 15 residues. The junction had 9 bases not matched to a gene; V was cut back by 1 base and J by 7 bases. Germline values: CDR1 LNHNV, CDR2 YYDKDF (reference sequence). The CDR3 loop is CATSRGQGRGVEAFF. The CDR3 nucleotides read TGTGCCACCAGCAGAGGACAGGGAAGGGGAGTTGAAGCTTTCTTT.

The chain recombines TRBV13 with TRBJ2-5; unclear D gene. Germline V gives CDR1 PRHDT, CDR2 FYEKMQ (reference sequence). The CDR3 has 12 amino acids. V gave up 5 bases and J gave up 5 bases, with 9 bases separating them. The CDR3 DNA is TGTGCCAGCAGCCCGCGTCGCGAGACCCAGTACTTC. Translating it yields CASSPRRETQYF.

This rearrangement joins TRBV27 to TRBJ2-7; 9 bases align to TRBD1. The CDR3 covers 18 residues. The V and J ends lost 6 bases and 0 bases, in that order; junction bases with no gene match: 15. Germline V lookup: CDR1 MNHEY, CDR2 SMNVEV (reference sequence). In nucleotides, the CDR3 is TGTGCCAGCAGATCGACCGGGACAGGGCTTCCTCACTCCTACGAGCAGTACTTC. This sequence encodes CASRSTGTGLPHSYEQYF.

This chain joins TRBV6-5 and TRBJ1-3, with 10 bases aligning to TRBD1. V shed 3 bases and J 4 bases; nucleotides not matched to a gene: 3. The CDR3 spans 15 residues. The germline V gene encodes CDR1 MNHEY and CDR2 SVGAGI. CDR3 protein: CASSYRDRGGNTIYF. CDR3 DNA sequence: TGTGCCAGCAGTTATAGGGACAGGGGCGGAAACACCATATATTTT.

The chain has TRBV27 and TRBJ2-1, with TRBD1 matching 7 bases. Germline assignment: CDR1 MNHEY and CDR2 SMNVEV (reference sequence). V dropped 6 bases and J dropped 2; count of bases not matched to a gene: 7. This CDR3 is built from 15 residues. The CDR3 DNA is TGTGCCAGCAGCGCAGGGGGACCCCCCTACAATGAGCAGTTCTTC. Translated: CASSAGGPPYNEQFF.